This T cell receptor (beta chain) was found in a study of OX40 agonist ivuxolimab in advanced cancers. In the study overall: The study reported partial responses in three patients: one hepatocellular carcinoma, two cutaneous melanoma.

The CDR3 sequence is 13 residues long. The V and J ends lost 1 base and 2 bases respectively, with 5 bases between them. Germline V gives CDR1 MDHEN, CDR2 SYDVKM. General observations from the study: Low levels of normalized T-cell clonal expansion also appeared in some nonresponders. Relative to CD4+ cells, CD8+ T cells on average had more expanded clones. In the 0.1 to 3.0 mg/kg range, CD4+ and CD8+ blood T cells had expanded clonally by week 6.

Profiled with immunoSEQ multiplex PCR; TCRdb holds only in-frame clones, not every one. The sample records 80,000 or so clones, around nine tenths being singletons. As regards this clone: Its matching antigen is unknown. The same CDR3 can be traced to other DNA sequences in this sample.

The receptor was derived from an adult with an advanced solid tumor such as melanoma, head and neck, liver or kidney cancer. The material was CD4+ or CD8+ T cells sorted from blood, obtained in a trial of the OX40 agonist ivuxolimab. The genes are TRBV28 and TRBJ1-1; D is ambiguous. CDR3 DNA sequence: TGTGCCAGCAGTTTATACGAAAACACTGAAGCTTTCTTT. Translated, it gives CASSLYENTEAFF.